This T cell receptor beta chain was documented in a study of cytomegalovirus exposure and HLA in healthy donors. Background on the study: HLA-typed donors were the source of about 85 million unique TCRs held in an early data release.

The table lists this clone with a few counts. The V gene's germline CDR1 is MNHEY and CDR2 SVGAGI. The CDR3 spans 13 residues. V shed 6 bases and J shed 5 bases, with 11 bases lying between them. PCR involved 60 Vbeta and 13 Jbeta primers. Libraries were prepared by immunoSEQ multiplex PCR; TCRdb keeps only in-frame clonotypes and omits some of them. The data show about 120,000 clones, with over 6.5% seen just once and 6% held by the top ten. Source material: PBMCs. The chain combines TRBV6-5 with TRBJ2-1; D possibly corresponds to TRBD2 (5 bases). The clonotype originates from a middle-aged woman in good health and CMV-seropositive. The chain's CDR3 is CASRKLEDNEQFF. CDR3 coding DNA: TGTGCCAGCAGGAAACTAGAGGACAATGAGCAGTTCTTC.